Shown below are 2 T cell receptor beta chains from a single sample sequenced in a study of T cells in Graves' hyperthyroidism and ophthalmopathy. Amplified TCR beta CDR3 regions came from RNA transcripts. The HTBI set primed first-round TCR CDR3 RT-PCR. TCRdb reprocessed the multiplex PCR reads via MiXCR and lists one record per CDR3 protein. This sample has 450,000 to 700,000 distinct CDR3 sequences; 46% occur once, and the top ten carry under 20%. Sequenced material: peripheral blood or thyroid tissue (not recorded which). The receptors were gathered from an adult woman with Graves' disease, either hyperthyroidism or ophthalmopathy (not recorded which).

Details on this clonotype: A much bigger clone sits one base away, suggesting this may be a read error. The rearrangement uses TRBV5-1 and TRBJ1-5; D perhaps matches TRBD1 (5 bases). With 4 bases removed from V and 6 bases from J, the gap between germline ends came to 14 bases. Germline loops: CDR1 SGHRS, CDR2 YFSETQ. This CDR3 comprises 14 residues. The CDR3 is CASSQRGVAQPQHF. The CDR3 nucleotides are TGCGCCAGCAGCCAACGGGGGGTAGCTCAGCCCCAGCATTTT.

This clonotype was counted many times. The V gene is TRBV2, the J gene TRBJ2-2; no firm D call. CDR1 is SNHLY and CDR2 is FYNNEI in the germline V gene. CDR3 size: 13 residues. Deletions cut 5 bases from V and 6 bases from J, with 10 bases between. The CDR3 is CASSPRMSGELFF. CDR3 sequence (DNA): TGTGCCAGCAGTCCCAGAATGTCCGGGGAGCTGTTTTTT.